Each of the 20 T cell receptor beta chains below was sequenced from the same sample in a study of shared clonotypes between healthy human individuals. The method was immunoSEQ multiplex PCR; TCRdb's version includes in-frame clones alone and lacks a portion of them. The data contain over a million clones, around 97% of them seen just once; the ten biggest clones take up about 1.2%. Sample: naive CD4+ T cells sorted from blood. Subset defined: CD45RA+ positively selected. The receptors here all came from a man aged 25 to 40 in good health.

The J gene is TRBJ2-7, the V gene TRBV28; D perhaps matches TRBD2 (5 bases). CDR1 is MDHEN and CDR2 is SYDVKM in the germline V gene. The CDR3 length is 15 residues. Trimming cost V 10 bases and J 2 bases, with 21 bases left between them. CDR3 sequence (DNA): TGTGCCACCATCCCGGCGTCCGCGGGCCCCTACGAGCAGTACTTC. Translated: CATIPASAGPYEQYF.

Concerning this clone: The same CDR3 can be traced to other DNA sequences in this sample. V and J are TRBV18 and TRBJ2-7, with D maybe TRBD2 (5 bases). This CDR3 spans 13 amino acids. Trimming took 3 bases from V and 3 from J, leaving 9 bases between them. Germline V gene lookup returns CDR1 KGHSH and CDR2 LQKENI. CDR3 DNA: TGTGCCAGCTCACCTCAAGGAGGCTACGAGCAGTACTTC. This gives the protein CASSPQGGYEQYF. The complete variable domain, with remaining parts taken from reference TRBV18 and TRBJ2-7, reads NAGVMQNPRHLVRRRGQEARLRCSPMKGHSHVYWYRQLPEEGLKFMVYLQKENIIDESGMPKERFSAEFPKEGPSILRIQQVVRGDSAAYFCASSPQGGYEQYFGPGTRLTVT.

The gene calls are TRBV30 and TRBJ1-2, with D uncertain. V was trimmed by 3 bases and J by 8 bases, leaving 16 bases between them. Per the germline V gene, CDR1 is GTSNPN and CDR2 is SVGIG (reference sequence). The CDR3 loop spans 13 amino acids. This CDR3 reads CAWSVGLKLGYTF. In DNA form, the CDR3 reads TGTGCCTGGAGCGTAGGATTGAAACTGGGCTACACCTTC.

The chain combines TRBV5-4 with TRBJ2-3; 8 nucleotides match TRBD1. V shed 9 bases, J shed 1 base, and the junction held 4 bases outside the gene matches. The length of the CDR3 is 13 residues. The germline V gene encodes CDR1 SGHNT and CDR2 YYREEE (reference sequence). DNA of the CDR3: TGTGCCACCGGGACAGGCGGCACAGATACGCAGTATTTT. Translated: CATGTGGTDTQYF.

The chain has TRBV18 and TRBJ1-1; D is unresolved. Germline-derived CDR1 and CDR2 are KGHSH and LQKENI. This CDR3 has 15 residues. V lost 6 bases, J lost 0 bases, and 14 bases lay in between. CDR3 amino acids: CASSPGRAMNTEAFF. DNA of the CDR3: TGTGCCAGCTCTCCGGGGAGGGCCATGAACACTGAAGCTTTCTTT.

V and J are TRBV11-1 and TRBJ2-4; TRBD2 is a possible D gene (6 bases). The V gene's germline CDR1 is SGHAT and CDR2 FQDESV (reference sequence). The CDR3 loop spans 13 amino acids. V gave up 8 bases and J gave up 1 base, with 9 bases separating them. For the CDR3, the DNA is TGTGCCAGCGCGGGGAGGGCCAAAAACATTCAGTACTTC. This gives the protein CASAGRAKNIQYF.

The chain couples TRBV7-9 to TRBJ2-1; 9 bases line up with TRBD2. CDR1 SEHNR and CDR2 FQNEAQ come from the germline V gene (reference sequence). The CDR3 spans 16 residues. Germline trimming cut 5 bases from V and 4 bases from J; bases unmatched to any gene: 9. Here the CDR3 DNA reads TGTGCCAGCAGCCCTGGGGGCCTAGCGGGATACAATGAGCAGTTCTTC. Protein product: CASSPGGLAGYNEQFF.

A single count supports this clone. The chain combines TRBV29-1 with TRBJ2-1; possible D gene TRBD1, 5 bases. Per the germline V gene, CDR1 is SQVTM and CDR2 is ANQGSEA. CDR3 size: 14 residues. V was shortened by 2 bases and J by 3 bases, with 11 bases between the two germline ends. The chain's CDR3 is CSVEKQDNYNEQFF. CDR3 in DNA: TGCAGCGTTGAAAAACAGGACAACTACAATGAGCAGTTCTTC.

On this clone itself: This CDR3 is also generated by other DNA sequences in the sample. This chain uses TRBV9 with TRBJ2-5; D is undetermined. Deletions cut 0 bases from V and 3 bases from J, with 6 bases between. The germline V gene encodes CDR1 SGDLS and CDR2 YYNGEE. The CDR3 extends over 13 amino acids. The chain's CDR3 is CASSVGVEETQYF. CDR3 in DNA: TGTGCCAGCAGCGTAGGAGTCGAAGAGACCCAGTACTTC.

The J gene is TRBJ1-1, the V gene TRBV27; 7 nucleotides line up with TRBD1. Germline CDR1 reads MNHEY; CDR2 reads SMNVEV (reference sequence). V trimming: 3 bases; J trimming: 11 bases; junction bases outside the gene matches: 6. The CDR3 is 12 amino acids. The CDR3 sequence is CASSFVGGSAFF. In DNA, the CDR3 is TGTGCCAGCAGTTTCGTAGGGGGCTCGGCTTTCTTT.

This chain connects TRBV13 to TRBJ2-3; weak D call: TRBD2 (6 bases). This CDR3 contains 15 residues. Trimming stripped 4 bases from V and 1 base from J, with 12 bases between. Per the germline V gene, CDR1 is PRHDT and CDR2 is FYEKMQ (reference sequence). The CDR3 is CASSSGLSGTDTQYF. CDR3 sequence (DNA): TGTGCCAGCAGCTCGGGACTCTCGGGCACAGATACGCAGTATTTT.

This clone occurred once. The chain has TRBV28 and TRBJ1-5; 10 bases map to TRBD1. The CDR3 loop spans 16 amino acids. V lost 6 bases and J lost 0; bases outside the gene matches: 5. CDR1 and CDR2 from the germline V gene are MDHEN and SYDVKM. The CDR3 reads CASSLRTGGSNQPQHF. In DNA form, the CDR3 reads TGTGCCAGCAGCCTCAGGACAGGGGGTAGCAATCAGCCCCAGCATTTT. Using reference TRBV28 and TRBJ1-5 for the parts outside the CDR3, the full variable domain is DVKVTQSSRYLVKRTGEKVFLECVQDMDHENMFWYRQDPGLGLRLIYFSYDVKMKEKGDIPEGYSVSREKKERFSLILESASTNQTSMYLCASSLRTGGSNQPQHFGDGTRLSIL.

This clone was observed once. Additional DNA sequences in this sample encode the identical CDR3. The rearrangement uses TRBV18 and TRBJ2-1, with 10 bases aligning to TRBD2. CDR3 size: 15 residues. Germline loops: CDR1 KGHSH, CDR2 LQKENI. V lost 1 base and J lost 4; bases outside the gene matches: 1. CDR3 coding DNA: TGTGCCAGCTCACCACTAGCGGGAGGATACAATGAGCAGTTCTTC. It codes for CASSPLAGGYNEQFF.

The gene calls are TRBV19 and TRBJ2-1; D is possibly TRBD2 (6 bases). V lost 5 bases and J 4 bases, leaving 24 bases between the germline ends. This CDR3 is 18 amino acids long. Germline values: CDR1 LNHDA, CDR2 SQIVND (reference sequence). Here the CDR3 DNA reads TGTGCCAGTAGTGGAAGCCCGCGGGGACTGTCGCCTTACAATGAGCAGTTCTTC. Translated, it gives CASSGSPRGLSPYNEQFF.

The rearrangement joins TRBV2 to TRBJ2-5; TRBD2 matches at 11 bases. V lost 9 bases to trimming and J lost 5 bases; unmatched junction nucleotides: 11. The CDR3 loop spans 15 amino acids. Germline CDR1 is SNHLY and CDR2 is FYNNEI. CDR3 in DNA: TGTGCCAGTTCCGGGACTAGCGGAGGGGAGGAGACCCAGTACTTC. Its protein product is CASSGTSGGEETQYF. The entire variable domain, with the rest obtained from reference TRBV2 and TRBJ2-5, is as follows: EPEVTQTPSHQVTQMGQEVILRCVPISNHLYFYWYRQILGQKVEFLVSFYNNEISEKSEIFDDQFSVERPDGSNFTLKIRSTKLEDSAMYFCASSGTSGGEETQYFGPGTRLLVL.

This clone appeared a single time. Other DNA sequences in this specimen translate into the identical CDR3. V is TRBV10-3 and J is TRBJ2-3; 9 bases fit TRBD2. Germline-derived CDR1 and CDR2 are ENHRY and SYGVKD. The junction had 4 bases not matched to a gene; V was cut back by 3 bases and J by 3 bases. The CDR3 has 15 residues. CDR3 loop: CAISDLAGRTDTQYF. For the CDR3, the DNA is TGTGCCATCAGTGATCTAGCGGGACGGACAGATACGCAGTATTTT.

This chain uses TRBV10-1 with TRBJ2-1; D may be TRBD1 (5 bases). V gave up 3 bases and J gave up 5 bases, with 14 bases separating them. This CDR3 is built from 15 residues. Germline CDR1 and CDR2: WNHNN and SYGVQD (reference sequence). The CDR3 DNA sequence: TGCGCCAGCAGTGATGTAGGGGCTAGAGACAATGAGCAGTTCTTC. Protein product: CASSDVGARDNEQFF.

This clone was recorded once. The genes are TRBV10-3 and TRBJ2-1; 12 bases agree with TRBD2. Germline-derived CDR1 and CDR2 are ENHRY and SYGVKD. This CDR3 has 19 residues. Unmatched junction bases numbered 8, after V lost 2 bases and J lost 0 bases. Written as DNA, the CDR3 is TGTGCCATCAGTGAGCCGGCAGGGACTAGCGGGCTCTCCTACAATGAGCAGTTCTTC. It is translated as CAISEPAGTSGLSYNEQFF.

V and J are TRBV28 and TRBJ1-4; a weak D match, TRBD1 (6 bases). This CDR3 comprises 15 residues. Germline CDR1 is MDHEN and CDR2 is SYDVKM. V lost 5 bases and J lost 5, with 15 bases in between. The CDR3 bases are TGTGCCAGCAGTCATCCCAGGGGCAACAATGAAAAACTGTTTTTT. Translating it yields CASSHPRGNNEKLFF.

V usage is TRBV18 and J usage is TRBJ1-4; D unresolved. Germline assignment: CDR1 KGHSH and CDR2 LQKENI. This CDR3 has 13 residues. V was trimmed by 2 bases and J by 6 bases, leaving 7 bases between them. CDR3 region: CASSPREHEKLFF. DNA for the CDR3: TGTGCCAGCTCACCAAGGGAACATGAAAAACTGTTTTTT.